The sequence of this TCR beta chain was determined in a study of T cells in Graves' hyperthyroidism and ophthalmopathy. Study-level information: It was at initial diagnosis, before any treatment, that peripheral blood was collected.

Overall study findings and caveats: Blood also carried most thyroid clonotypes expanded above 0.001.

TCR beta CDR3 regions were amplified from RNA transcripts. First-round RT-PCR with HTBI primers amplified the TCR CDR3 region. TCRdb reprocessed the multiplex PCR reads via MiXCR and lists one record per CDR3 protein. The sample has hundreds of thousands of distinct CDR3 sequences; around 15% are singletons. Disease duration was under 3 months in the ophthalmopathy patients, who also had a Clinical Activity Score of at least 3 and a NOSPECS grade of at least 4. About this clonotype itself: The target antigen is unknown.

The CDR3 runs 15 residues. Per the germline V gene, CDR1 is LNHNV and CDR2 is YYDKDF (reference sequence). The V end was cut by 0 bases, the J end by 5 bases, with 13 bases between. This TCR was sampled from a woman aged 55-69 years with Graves' ophthalmopathy. The sample comprised blood. The rearrangement uses TRBV15 and TRBJ2-5, with D maybe TRBD2 (5 bases). Here the CDR3 DNA reads TGTGCCACCAGCAGAGACCCCCGGGGTGGGGAGACCCAGTACTTC. Its protein is CATSRDPRGGETQYF.